These 7 T cell receptor beta chains were sequenced from one sample in a study of blood T cells in healthy people across ages. A J-beta primer mix and a sample-barcoded 5' primer were used in a second PCR of about 7 to 12 cycles. TCRdb used MiXCR to reprocess the 5' RACE reads, holding one entry per CDR3 protein. This table has fewer than 1.5 million distinct CDR3 sequences, about 43% appearing once. The sample taken for sequencing was blood. These receptors were obtained from a woman younger than 35 in good health.

The V and J genes are TRBV3-1 and TRBJ1-2, with unresolved D. The germline V and J ends were trimmed by 5 bases and 7 bases, with 17 bases remaining between them. This CDR3 spans 14 amino acids. Germline assignment: CDR1 LGHDT and CDR2 YNNKEL (reference sequence). This CDR3 reads CASSGPRDRVGYTF. CDR3 DNA: TGTGCCAGCAGCGGACCCCGAGACCGGGTTGGCTACACCTTC.

The chain links TRBV14 to TRBJ2-3; D call uncertain. The V gene's germline CDR1 is SGHDN and CDR2 FVKESK. The CDR3 is 11 amino acids. Trimming pared 1 base from V and 8 bases from J, leaving 4 bases between. The CDR3 loop is CASSQAFTQYF. CDR3 DNA sequence: TGTGCCAGCAGCCAAGCATTTACGCAGTATTTT.

This chain connects TRBV14 to TRBJ2-3; D possibly uses TRBD1 or TRBD2 (6 bases each). This CDR3 has 16 residues. V dropped 1 base and J dropped 3 bases, with 14 bases sitting between them. Per germline, CDR1 SGHDN and CDR2 FVKESK. The CDR3 loop reads CASSQGGTSRTDTQYF. DNA for the CDR3: TGTGCCAGCAGCCAAGGCGGGACATCACGGACAGATACGCAGTATTTT.

This rearrangement joins TRBV5-6 to TRBJ1-5; D is uncertain. The length of the CDR3 is 14 residues. With 4 bases removed from V and 3 bases from J, the gap between germline ends came to 11 bases. Germline CDR1 reads SGHDT; CDR2 reads YYEEEE. The CDR3 DNA reads as TGTGCCAGCAGCCGCGGACTGATCAATCAGCCCCAGCATTTT. This codes for CASSRGLINQPQHF.

This clonotype was seen more than once but under ten times. This chain uses TRBV2 with TRBJ1-2; 9 bases are shared with TRBD1. After removal of 8 bases from V and 8 bases from J, the junction contained 12 bases not matched to a gene. The CDR3 covers 14 residues. The germline V gene has CDR1 SNHLY and CDR2 FYNNEI. The CDR3 loop is CASHQTGGERGYTF. For the CDR3, the DNA is TGTGCCAGCCATCAAACAGGGGGCGAGCGCGGCTACACCTTC.

This chain joins TRBV27 and TRBJ1-2; D might be TRBD1 (6 bases). Deletions cut 4 bases from V and 10 bases from J, with 10 bases between. This CDR3 comprises 11 residues. In germline, CDR1 is MNHEY, CDR2 SMNVEV (reference sequence). The CDR3 coding sequence is TGTGCCAGCAGTTCGGGACATTTCTACACCTTC. Its translation is CASSSGHFYTF.

The chain carries TRBV5-1 and TRBJ2-5, with a weak D call TRBD2 (6 bases). Germline CDR1 and CDR2: SGHRS and YFSETQ. The CDR3 is made up of 13 amino acids. Trimming took off 4 bases at V and 11 bases at J, with 18 bases between the two ends. As DNA, the CDR3 is TGCGCCAGCAGCATGGTCGACACGGGAGAGCAGTACTTC. Amino acid sequence: CASSMVDTGEQYF. Full variable domain (rest looked up from reference TRBV5-1 and TRBJ2-5): KAGVTQTPRYLIKTRGQQVTLSCSPISGHRSVSWYQQTPGQGLQFLFEYFSETQRNKGNFPGRFSGRQFSNSRSEMNVSTLELGDSALYLCASSMVDTGEQYFGPGTRLLVL.